This entry is about one TCR beta chain. Its target is unknown. The entry originates in a study of cytomegalovirus exposure and HLA in healthy donors. Study-level points and caveats: Whilst most TCR sequences proved rare, a subset of public TCRs occurred across many donors. As was reported, the classifier diagnosed cytomegalovirus status with high specificity and sensitivity.

V was shortened by 6 bases and J by 5 bases, with 10 bases between the two germline ends. CDR3 length: 11 amino acids. Germline V gene lookup returns CDR1 SQVTM and CDR2 ANQGSEA. Libraries were prepared by immunoSEQ multiplex PCR; TCRdb keeps only in-frame clonotypes and omits some of them. This sample yields around 190,000 clones, of which around nine tenths are seen a single time; about 7.7% belongs to the top ten. Donors were drawn from the roughly 120-subject validation cohort, separate from the roughly 670-subject first cohort. This TCR derives from a man aged 30-40 years in good health and CMV-seropositive. The V gene is TRBV29-1, the J gene TRBJ1-1, with D uncertain. Sequenced sample: PBMCs. The chain's CDR3 is CSVPTETEAFF. The CDR3 DNA is TGCAGCGTCCCTACCGAAACTGAAGCTTTCTTT.